This T cell receptor (beta chain) was recovered during a study of shared clonotypes between healthy human individuals. Deep level was the assay's run setting. Assay: immunoSEQ multiplex PCR; the TCRdb copy retains only in-frame clones and omits some. The sample has millions of clones; 90% to 95% are singletons. Terminally differentiated effector memory CD45RA+ cells were excluded from the naive CD8 cells, which were CD45RO-negative and positively selected for CCR7. Germline CDR1 and CDR2: SQVTM and ANQGSEA. J gave up 5 bases and V 5 bases, and 5 bases lay outside the gene matches. This CDR3 comprises 13 residues.

The source of this sequence is a man younger than 30 in good health. Some clones in this sample may be carry-over from other donors' samples. The specimen was naive CD8+ T cells from PBMCs. This sequence joins TRBV29-1 and TRBJ1-4, with TRBD1 matching 7 bases. CDR3 region: CSVHTGQNEKLFF. Here the CDR3 DNA reads TGCAGCGTTCACACGGGACAGAATGAAAAACTGTTTTTT.